Given below is one T cell receptor beta chain in context. This entry is derived from a study of blood T cell repertoires in COVID-19. The protocol was immunoSEQ multiplex PCR, while the TCRdb copy is restricted to in-frame clones and leaves out a portion. The profile shows approximately 530,000 clones, less than 90% of them singletons. V shed 4 bases and J shed 4 bases, with 13 bases lying between them. Germline CDR1 is GTSNPN and CDR2 is SVGIG (reference sequence). The CDR3 totals 13 residues. The receptor's source is a woman aged 50 to 60 with COVID-19, enrolled during active disease. V usage is TRBV30 and J usage is TRBJ1-1, with D uncertain. Sequencing input: peripheral blood. The DNA for the CDR3 is TGTGCCTGGACTTACGCCCGCAGCACTGAAGCTTTCTTT. Translating it yields CAWTYARSTEAFF.